This T cell receptor (beta chain) was profiled in a study of cytotoxic CD8 clonotypes in ibrutinib-treated CLL. Study-wide results and caveats: Public clonotypes were uncommon and contracted or stayed stable on treatment.

Germline V gives CDR1 SGHTA, CDR2 FQGNSA. The CDR3 runs to 14 residues. Deletions cut 4 bases from V and 5 bases from J, with 15 bases between. On this clone itself: Its antigen remains unidentified.

The assay was immunoSEQ multiplex PCR, and TCRdb's table has in-frame clones only and misses some. The table includes about 200,000 clones, approximately 72% detected once. This receptor was identified in a human donor with chronic lymphocytic leukemia. The sample here was PBMCs, taken after 24 months of ibrutinib treatment. The genes are TRBV7-2 and TRBJ2-7; possible D gene TRBD2, 6 bases. Here the CDR3 DNA reads TGTGCCAGCAGCTGGGGGAAGCGGGTGGACGAGCAGTACTTC. It is translated as CASSWGKRVDEQYF.